This T cell receptor (beta chain) comes out of a study of monozygotic twins with inflammatory bowel disease. Details on this clonotype: Its specificity is unknown.

TCRdb re-called the 5' RACE reads; every CDR3 protein appears as one record, without DNA. Its table records approximately 400,000 distinct CDR3 sequences. This CDR3 contains 11 residues. The germline V gene has CDR1 SNHLY and CDR2 FYNNEI. Findings of the study overall: Clonotype sharing was lower in IBD patients than healthy twins, most markedly with disease activity. Any single strong signal or clonotype tied to IBD lacked support.

Sequenced sample: blood. The V and J genes are TRBV2 and TRBJ1-5. The TCR was taken from a human donor with ulcerative colitis or Crohn's disease, or a healthy co-twin of an affected twin (not recorded which). The CDR3 spells CASSEFEAQHF.